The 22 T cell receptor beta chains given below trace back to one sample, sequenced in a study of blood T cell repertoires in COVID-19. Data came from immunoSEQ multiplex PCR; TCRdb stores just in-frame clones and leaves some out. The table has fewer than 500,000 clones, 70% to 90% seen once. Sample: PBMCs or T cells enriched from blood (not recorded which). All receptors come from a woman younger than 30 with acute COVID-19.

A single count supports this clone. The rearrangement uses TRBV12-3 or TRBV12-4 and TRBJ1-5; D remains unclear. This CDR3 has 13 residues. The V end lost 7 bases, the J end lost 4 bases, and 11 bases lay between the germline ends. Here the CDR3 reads CASMFTSNQPQHF. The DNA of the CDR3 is TGTGCCAGCATGTTTACGAGTAATCAGCCCCAGCATTTT.

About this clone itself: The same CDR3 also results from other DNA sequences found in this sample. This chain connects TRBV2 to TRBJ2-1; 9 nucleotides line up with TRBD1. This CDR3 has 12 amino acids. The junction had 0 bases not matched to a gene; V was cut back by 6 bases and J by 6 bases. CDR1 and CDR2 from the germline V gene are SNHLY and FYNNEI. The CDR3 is CASRDRGNEQFF. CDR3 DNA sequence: TGTGCCAGCAGGGACAGGGGCAATGAGCAGTTCTTC.

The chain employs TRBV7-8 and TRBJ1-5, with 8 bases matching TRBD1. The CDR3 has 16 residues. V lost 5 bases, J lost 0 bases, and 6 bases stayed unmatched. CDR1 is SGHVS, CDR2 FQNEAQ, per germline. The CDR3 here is CASSPWTGISNQPQHF. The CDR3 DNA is TGTGCCAGCAGCCCCTGGACAGGGATTAGCAATCAGCCCCAGCATTTT. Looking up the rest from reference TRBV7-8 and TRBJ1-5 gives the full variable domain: GAGVSQSPRYKVAKRGQDVALRCDPISGHVSLFWYQQALGQGPEFLTYFQNEAQLDKSGLPSDRFFAERPEGSVSTLKIQRTQQEDSAVYLCASSPWTGISNQPQHFGDGTRLSIL.

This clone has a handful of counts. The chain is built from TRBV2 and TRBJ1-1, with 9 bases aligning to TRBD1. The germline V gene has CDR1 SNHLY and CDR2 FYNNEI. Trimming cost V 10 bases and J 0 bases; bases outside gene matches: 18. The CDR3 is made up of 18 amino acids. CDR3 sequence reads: CAIHTFPGTGSLNTEAFF. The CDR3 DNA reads TGTGCCATCCACACCTTTCCCGGGACAGGGTCCCTGAACACTGAAGCTTTCTTT.

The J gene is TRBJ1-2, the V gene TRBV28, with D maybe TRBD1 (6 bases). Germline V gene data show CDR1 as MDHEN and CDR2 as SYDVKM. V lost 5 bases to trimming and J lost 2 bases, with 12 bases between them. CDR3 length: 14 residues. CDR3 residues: CASSVGRGNYGYTF. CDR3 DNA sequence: TGTGCCAGCAGTGTGGGCAGGGGAAACTATGGCTACACCTTC.

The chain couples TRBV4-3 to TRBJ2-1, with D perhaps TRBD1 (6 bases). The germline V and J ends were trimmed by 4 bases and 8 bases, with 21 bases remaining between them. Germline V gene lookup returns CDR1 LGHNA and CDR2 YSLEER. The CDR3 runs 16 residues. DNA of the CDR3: TGCGCCAGCAGCCGAACCGGAGACAGGATTTTGGATGAGCAGTTCTTC. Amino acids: CASSRTGDRILDEQFF.

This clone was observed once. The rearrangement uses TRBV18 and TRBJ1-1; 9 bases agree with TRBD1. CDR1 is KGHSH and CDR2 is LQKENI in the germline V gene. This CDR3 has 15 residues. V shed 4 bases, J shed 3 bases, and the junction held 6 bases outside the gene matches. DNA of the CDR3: TGTGCCAGCTCACAGGGACAGGGTATTTACACTGAAGCTTTCTTT. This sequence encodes CASSQGQGIYTEAFF.

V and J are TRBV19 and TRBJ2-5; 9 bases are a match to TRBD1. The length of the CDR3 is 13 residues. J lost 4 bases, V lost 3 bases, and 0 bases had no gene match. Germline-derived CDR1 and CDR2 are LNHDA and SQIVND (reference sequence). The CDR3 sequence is CASSMDRGETQYF. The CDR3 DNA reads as TGTGCCAGTAGTATGGACAGGGGAGAGACCCAGTACTTC. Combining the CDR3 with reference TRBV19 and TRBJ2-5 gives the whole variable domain DGGITQSPKYLFRKEGQNVTLSCEQNLNHDAMYWYRQDPGQGLRLIYYSQIVNDFQKGDIAEGYSVSREKKESFPLTVTSAQKNPTAFYLCASSMDRGETQYFGPGTRLLVL.

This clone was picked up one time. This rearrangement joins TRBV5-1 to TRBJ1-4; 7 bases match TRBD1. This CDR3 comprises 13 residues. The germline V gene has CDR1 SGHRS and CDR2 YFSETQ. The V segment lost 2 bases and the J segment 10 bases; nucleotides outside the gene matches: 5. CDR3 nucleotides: TGCGCCAGCAGCTTTACAGGGGATAGAAAACTGTTTTTT. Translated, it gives CASSFTGDRKLFF.

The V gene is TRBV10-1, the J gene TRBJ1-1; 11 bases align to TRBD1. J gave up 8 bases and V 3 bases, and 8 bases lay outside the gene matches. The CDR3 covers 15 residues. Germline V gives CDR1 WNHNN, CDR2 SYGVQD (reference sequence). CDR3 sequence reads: CASSDTGTGGPEAFF. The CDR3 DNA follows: TGCGCCAGCAGTGATACGGGGACAGGGGGACCCGAAGCTTTCTTT.

The CDR3 sequence: CASSRMTSGALSYEQYF. Here the CDR3 DNA reads TGTGCCAGCAGCCGCATGACTAGCGGGGCACTCTCCTACGAGCAGTACTTC. The V and J genes are TRBV7-9 and TRBJ2-7, with 11 bases lining up with TRBD2. From germline, CDR1 is SEHNR and CDR2 FQNEAQ (reference sequence). CDR3 length: 17 amino acids. J was trimmed by 0 bases and V by 5 bases; bases with no gene match: 9.

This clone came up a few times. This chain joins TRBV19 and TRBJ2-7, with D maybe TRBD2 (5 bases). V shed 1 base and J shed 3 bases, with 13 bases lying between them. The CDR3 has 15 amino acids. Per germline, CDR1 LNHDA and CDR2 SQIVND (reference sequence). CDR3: CASSIGGRGFYEQYF. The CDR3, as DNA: TGTGCCAGTAGTATAGGTGGGAGAGGTTTCTACGAGCAGTACTTC.

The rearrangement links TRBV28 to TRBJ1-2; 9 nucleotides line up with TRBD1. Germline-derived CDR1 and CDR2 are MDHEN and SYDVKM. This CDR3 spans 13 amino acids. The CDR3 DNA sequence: TGTGCGCTAAGGGGACAGGGAAAGGATGGCTACACCTTC. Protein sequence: CALRGQGKDGYTF.

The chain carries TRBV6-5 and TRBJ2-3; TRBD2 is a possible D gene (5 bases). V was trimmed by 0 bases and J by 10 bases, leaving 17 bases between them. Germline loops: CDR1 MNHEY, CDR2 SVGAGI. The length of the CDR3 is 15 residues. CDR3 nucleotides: TGTGCCAGCAGTTACTCGGACTCCACTTTGAGTGCGCAGTATTTT. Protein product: CASSYSDSTLSAQYF.

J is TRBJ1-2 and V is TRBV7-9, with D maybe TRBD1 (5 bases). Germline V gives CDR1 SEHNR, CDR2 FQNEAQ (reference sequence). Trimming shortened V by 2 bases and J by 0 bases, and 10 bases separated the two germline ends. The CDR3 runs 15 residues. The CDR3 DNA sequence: TGTGCCAGCAGCTTAAGTCGGGGGGCTAACTATGGCTACACCTTC. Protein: CASSLSRGANYGYTF.

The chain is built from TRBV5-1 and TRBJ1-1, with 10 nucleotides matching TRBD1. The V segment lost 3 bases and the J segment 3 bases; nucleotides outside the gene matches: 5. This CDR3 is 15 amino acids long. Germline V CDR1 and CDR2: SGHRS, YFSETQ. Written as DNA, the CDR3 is TGCGCCAGCAGCTCCGGGACAGGGGTTGACACTGAAGCTTTCTTT. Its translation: CASSSGTGVDTEAFF.

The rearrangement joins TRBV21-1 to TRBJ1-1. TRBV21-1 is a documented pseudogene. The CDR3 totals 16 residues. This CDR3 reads CASSKGRRDMNTEAFF. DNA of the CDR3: TGTGCCAGCAGCAAAGGGAGGAGGGATATGAACACTGAAGCTTTCTTT.

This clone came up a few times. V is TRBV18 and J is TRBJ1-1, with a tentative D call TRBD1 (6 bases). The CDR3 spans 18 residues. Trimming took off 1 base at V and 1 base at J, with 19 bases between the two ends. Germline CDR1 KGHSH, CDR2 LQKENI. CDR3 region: CASSPRLQGGSGNTEAFF. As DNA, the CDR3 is TGTGCCAGCTCACCACGTTTACAGGGTGGTAGTGGGAACACTGAAGCTTTCTTT.

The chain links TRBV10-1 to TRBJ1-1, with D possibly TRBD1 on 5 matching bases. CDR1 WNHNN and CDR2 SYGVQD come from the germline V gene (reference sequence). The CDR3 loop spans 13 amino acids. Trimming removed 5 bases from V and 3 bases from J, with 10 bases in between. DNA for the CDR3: TGCGCCAGCAGTTGGGACTTTGACACTGAAGCTTTCTTT. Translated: CASSWDFDTEAFF.

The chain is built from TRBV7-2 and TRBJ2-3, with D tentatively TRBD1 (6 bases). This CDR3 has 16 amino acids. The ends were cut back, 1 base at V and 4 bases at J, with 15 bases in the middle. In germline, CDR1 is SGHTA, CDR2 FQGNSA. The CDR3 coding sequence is TGTGCCAGCAGCTTAGGTCTGAGGGGGAACGCAGATACGCAGTATTTT. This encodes CASSLGLRGNADTQYF. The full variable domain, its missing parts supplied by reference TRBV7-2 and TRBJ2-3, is GAGVSQSPSNKVTEKGKDVELRCDPISGHTALYWYRQSLGQGLEFLIYFQGNSAPDKSGLPSDRFSAERTGGSVSTLTIQRTQQEDSAVYLCASSLGLRGNADTQYFGPGTRLTVL.

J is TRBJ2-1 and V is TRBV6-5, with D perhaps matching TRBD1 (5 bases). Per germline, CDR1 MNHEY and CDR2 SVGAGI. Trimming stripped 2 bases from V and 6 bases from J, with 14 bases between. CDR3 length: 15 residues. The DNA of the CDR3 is TGTGCCAGCAGTTACGGCAGGGAAAATCGCAATGAGCAGTTCTTC. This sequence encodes CASSYGRENRNEQFF.

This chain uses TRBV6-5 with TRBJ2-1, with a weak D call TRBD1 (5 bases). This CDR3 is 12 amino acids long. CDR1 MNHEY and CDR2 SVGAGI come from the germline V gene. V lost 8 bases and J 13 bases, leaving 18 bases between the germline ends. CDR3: CASRTPTGFQFF. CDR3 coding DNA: TGTGCCAGCCGAACCCCAACAGGTTTTCAGTTCTTC.